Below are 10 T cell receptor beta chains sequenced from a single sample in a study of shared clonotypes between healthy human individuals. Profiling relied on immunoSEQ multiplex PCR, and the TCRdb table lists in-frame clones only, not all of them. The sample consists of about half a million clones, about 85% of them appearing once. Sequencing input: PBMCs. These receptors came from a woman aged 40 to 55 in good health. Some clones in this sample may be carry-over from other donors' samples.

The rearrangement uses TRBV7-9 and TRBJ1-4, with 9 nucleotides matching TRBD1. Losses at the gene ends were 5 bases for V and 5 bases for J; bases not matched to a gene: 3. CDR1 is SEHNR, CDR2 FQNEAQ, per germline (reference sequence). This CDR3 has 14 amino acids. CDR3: CASSQGQGNEKLFF. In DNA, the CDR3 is TGTGCCAGCAGCCAGGGACAGGGAAATGAAAAACTGTTTTTT.

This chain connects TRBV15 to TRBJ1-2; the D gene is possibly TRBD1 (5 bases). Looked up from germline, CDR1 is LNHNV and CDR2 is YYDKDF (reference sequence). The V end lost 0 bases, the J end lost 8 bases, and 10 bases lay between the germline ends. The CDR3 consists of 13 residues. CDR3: CATSRDPGDGYTF. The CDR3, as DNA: TGTGCCACCAGCAGAGATCCGGGGGACGGCTACACCTTC. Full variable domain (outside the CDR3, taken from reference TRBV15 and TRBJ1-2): DAMVIQNPRYQVTQFGKPVTLSCSQTLNHNVMYWYQQKSSQAPKLLFHYYDKDFNNEADTPDNFQSRRPNTSFCFLDIRSPGLGDTAMYLCATSRDPGDGYTFGSGTRLTVV.

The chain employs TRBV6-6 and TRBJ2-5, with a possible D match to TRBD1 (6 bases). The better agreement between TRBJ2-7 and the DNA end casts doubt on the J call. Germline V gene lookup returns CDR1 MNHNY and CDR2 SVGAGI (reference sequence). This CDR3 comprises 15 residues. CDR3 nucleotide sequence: TGTGCCAGCAGTTACTCGCCACAGGGTACCAACGAGCAGTACTTC. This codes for CASSYSPQGTNEQYF.

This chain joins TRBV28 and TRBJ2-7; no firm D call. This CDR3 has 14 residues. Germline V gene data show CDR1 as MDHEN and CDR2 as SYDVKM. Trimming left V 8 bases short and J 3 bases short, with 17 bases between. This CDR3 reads CASLGYRNVYEQYF. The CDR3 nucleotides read TGTGCCAGCTTAGGCTACCGGAATGTCTACGAGCAGTACTTC.

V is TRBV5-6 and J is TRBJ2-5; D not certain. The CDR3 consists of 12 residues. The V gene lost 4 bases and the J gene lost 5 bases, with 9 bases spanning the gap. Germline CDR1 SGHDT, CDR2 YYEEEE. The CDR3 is CASSTQAETQYF. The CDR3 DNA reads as TGTGCCAGCAGCACCCAGGCGGAGACCCAGTACTTC.

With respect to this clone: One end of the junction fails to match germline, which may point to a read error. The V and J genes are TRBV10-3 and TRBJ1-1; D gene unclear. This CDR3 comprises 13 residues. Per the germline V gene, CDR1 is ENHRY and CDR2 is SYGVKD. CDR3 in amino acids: CAISEYKNTEAFF. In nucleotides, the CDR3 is TGTGCCATCAGCGAGTACAAGAACACTGAAGCTTTCTTT.

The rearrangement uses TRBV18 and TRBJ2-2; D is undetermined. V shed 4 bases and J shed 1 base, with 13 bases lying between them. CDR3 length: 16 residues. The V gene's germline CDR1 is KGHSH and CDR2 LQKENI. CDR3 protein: CASSRSPPLNTGELFF. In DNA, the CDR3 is TGTGCCAGCTCACGTAGTCCACCCTTGAACACCGGGGAGCTGTTTTTT.

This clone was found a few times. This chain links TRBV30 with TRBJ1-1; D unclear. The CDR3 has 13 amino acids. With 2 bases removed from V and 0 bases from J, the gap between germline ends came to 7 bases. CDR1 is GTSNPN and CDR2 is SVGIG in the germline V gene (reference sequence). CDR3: CAWSPRMNTEAFF. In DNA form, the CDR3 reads TGTGCCTGGAGTCCCCGGATGAACACTGAAGCTTTCTTT.

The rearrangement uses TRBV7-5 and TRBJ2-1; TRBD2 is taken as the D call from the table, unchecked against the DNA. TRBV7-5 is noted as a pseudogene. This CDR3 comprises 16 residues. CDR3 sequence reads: CVRSFPPSGRASEQFF. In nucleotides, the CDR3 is TGTGTCAGAAGCTTCCCTCCTAGCGGGAGGGCCAGTGAGCAGTTCTTC.

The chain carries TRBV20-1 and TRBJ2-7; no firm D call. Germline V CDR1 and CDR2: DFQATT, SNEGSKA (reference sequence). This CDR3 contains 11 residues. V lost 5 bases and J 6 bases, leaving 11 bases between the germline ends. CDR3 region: CSAPLTVEQYF. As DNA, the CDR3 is TGCAGTGCTCCCCTTACTGTCGAGCAGTACTTC.